This passage covers 6 T cell receptor beta chains from one sample sequenced in a study of resident and recirculating memory T cells in vitiligo. The data were produced by immunoSEQ multiplex PCR, yet TCRdb's version contains in-frame clones alone and is incomplete. Of roughly 76,000 clones listed, about nine tenths are singletons. Sequencing input: blood. The receptor source for this set is a male donor with vitiligo.

This clone was detected only once. The V call is TRBV5-5, the J call TRBJ2-5; 12 bases line up with TRBD2. V dropped 0 bases and J dropped 5; count of bases not matched to a gene: 8. There are 17 residues in the CDR3. Per the germline V gene, CDR1 is SGHKS and CDR2 is YYEKEE (reference sequence). The CDR3 protein is CASSLGSLAGGRETQYF. The DNA of the CDR3 is TGTGCCAGCAGCTTGGGGTCTCTAGCGGGGGGGAGGGAGACCCAGTACTTC.

The V and J genes are TRBV4-1 and TRBJ2-5; TRBD1 is a possible D gene (5 bases). The CDR3 covers 13 residues. Germline CDR1 reads MGHRA; CDR2 reads YSYEKL. Trimming took off 3 bases at V and 5 bases at J, with 10 bases between the two ends. Written as DNA, the CDR3 is TGCGCCAGCAGCCAGCAGGGCGCGGAGACCCAGTACTTC. It specifies CASSQQGAETQYF.

V gene TRBV7-9 combines with J gene TRBJ1-5; no firm D call. V lost 4 bases to trimming and J lost 7 bases, with 8 bases between them. This CDR3 is built from 12 residues. Germline V gene data show CDR1 as SEHNR and CDR2 as FQNEAQ (reference sequence). The CDR3 DNA reads as TGTGCCAGCAGCTCCAGTCAGCAGCCCCAGCATTTT. This gives the protein CASSSSQQPQHF.

V gene TRBV5-6 combines with J gene TRBJ2-1, with TRBD2 identical over 12 bases. The CDR3 runs 17 residues. J was trimmed by 6 bases and V by 0 bases; bases with no gene match: 7. Germline-derived CDR1 and CDR2 are SGHDT and YYEEEE. CDR3 bases: TGTGCCAGCAGCTTGGTCGCTAGCGGGGGGGCGAGCAATGAGCAGTTCTTC. Protein sequence: CASSLVASGGASNEQFF.

There are a few counts of this clone. The chain links TRBV7-9 to TRBJ1-2; a weak D match, TRBD1 (6 bases). CDR1 is SEHNR and CDR2 is FQNEAQ in the germline V gene (reference sequence). V was cut by 5 bases and J by 3 bases, with 7 bases left in between. The CDR3 is 12 amino acids. In DNA form, the CDR3 reads TGTGCCAGCAGCCGACAGGACTATGGCTACACCTTC. Translation: CASSRQDYGYTF.

CDR3 amino acids: CASSSRQGNNSPLHF. The CDR3 nucleotides are TGTGCCAGCAGTTCCCGACAGGGGAATAATTCACCCCTCCACTTT. The V call is TRBV6-6, the J call TRBJ1-6; 8 positions match TRBD1. The germline V gene has CDR1 MNHNY and CDR2 SVGAGI (reference sequence). CDR3 size: 15 residues. Trimming cost V 4 bases and J 5 bases; bases outside gene matches: 4.